The rows below give T cell receptor beta chains drawn from one sample of a study of blood T cell repertoires in COVID-19. Repertoires were generated with immunoSEQ multiplex PCR, while TCRdb's copy carries only in-frame clones and drops some. The sample lists 65,000 to 90,000 clones; more than 80% were seen once. The sequencing input was peripheral blood. The source is a woman older than 75 with acute or convalescent COVID-19. Both conserved end residues are part of each CDR3. The order of the fields is CDR3 protein, CDR3 DNA, CDR3 length, D gene, V gene, J gene, clone size. A D gene is named only where the DNA matches it firmly. Expanded clones get a size class; other rows say once, few or many, or leave the size out.

CASSQASGQETQYF,TGTGCCAGCTCACAAGCTAGCGGGCAAGAGACCCAGTACTTC,14,TRBD2,TRBV18,TRBJ2-5,NA
CASSYQIGQSNTIYF,TGTGCCAGCAGTTACCAAATCGGACAGTCCAACACCATATATTTT,15,NA,TRBV6-5,TRBJ1-3,NA
CASSKREGTDTQYF,TGTGCCTCGAGTAAGCGGGAGGGCACAGATACGCAGTATTTT,14,TRBD2,TRBV24-1,TRBJ2-3,NA
CATSDPRQGGGETQYF,TGTGCCACCAGTGATCCACGACAAGGGGGAGGGGAGACCCAGTACTTC,16,NA,TRBV24-1,TRBJ2-5,NA
CASLDRAYTGELFF,TGTGCCAGCCTGGACAGGGCATACACCGGGGAGCTGTTTTTT,14,TRBD1,TRBV7-2,TRBJ2-2,few
CAISGRTGRGDTGELFF,TGTGCCATCAGTGGGAGGACAGGGCGAGGGGACACCGGGGAGCTGTTTTTT,17,TRBD1,TRBV10-3,TRBJ2-2,NA
CASSQRSRQGATDTQYF,TGCGCCAGCAGCCAACGGTCGAGGCAGGGCGCCACAGATACGCAGTATTTT,17,NA,TRBV4-1,TRBJ2-3,NA
CASSLQRGSSYNEQFF,TGTGCCAGCAGCCTACAGCGGGGTAGCTCCTACAATGAGCAGTTCTTC,16,TRBD2,TRBV3-1/TRBV3-2,TRBJ2-1,NA
CAWSVVTGVRETQYF,TGTGCCTGGAGTGTCGTAACGGGAGTAAGAGAGACCCAGTACTTC,15,NA,TRBV30,TRBJ2-5,NA
CASSTRGLTEAFF,TGTGCCAGCAGTACCAGGGGGCTAACTGAAGCTTTCTTT,13,TRBD1,TRBV12-3/TRBV12-4,TRBJ1-1,NA
CASSQDPPGTGGPATNEKLFF,TGTGCCAGCAGCCAAGATCCTCCCGGGACAGGGGGCCCCGCAACTAATGAAAAACTGTTTTTT,21,TRBD1,TRBV4-2,TRBJ1-4,NA